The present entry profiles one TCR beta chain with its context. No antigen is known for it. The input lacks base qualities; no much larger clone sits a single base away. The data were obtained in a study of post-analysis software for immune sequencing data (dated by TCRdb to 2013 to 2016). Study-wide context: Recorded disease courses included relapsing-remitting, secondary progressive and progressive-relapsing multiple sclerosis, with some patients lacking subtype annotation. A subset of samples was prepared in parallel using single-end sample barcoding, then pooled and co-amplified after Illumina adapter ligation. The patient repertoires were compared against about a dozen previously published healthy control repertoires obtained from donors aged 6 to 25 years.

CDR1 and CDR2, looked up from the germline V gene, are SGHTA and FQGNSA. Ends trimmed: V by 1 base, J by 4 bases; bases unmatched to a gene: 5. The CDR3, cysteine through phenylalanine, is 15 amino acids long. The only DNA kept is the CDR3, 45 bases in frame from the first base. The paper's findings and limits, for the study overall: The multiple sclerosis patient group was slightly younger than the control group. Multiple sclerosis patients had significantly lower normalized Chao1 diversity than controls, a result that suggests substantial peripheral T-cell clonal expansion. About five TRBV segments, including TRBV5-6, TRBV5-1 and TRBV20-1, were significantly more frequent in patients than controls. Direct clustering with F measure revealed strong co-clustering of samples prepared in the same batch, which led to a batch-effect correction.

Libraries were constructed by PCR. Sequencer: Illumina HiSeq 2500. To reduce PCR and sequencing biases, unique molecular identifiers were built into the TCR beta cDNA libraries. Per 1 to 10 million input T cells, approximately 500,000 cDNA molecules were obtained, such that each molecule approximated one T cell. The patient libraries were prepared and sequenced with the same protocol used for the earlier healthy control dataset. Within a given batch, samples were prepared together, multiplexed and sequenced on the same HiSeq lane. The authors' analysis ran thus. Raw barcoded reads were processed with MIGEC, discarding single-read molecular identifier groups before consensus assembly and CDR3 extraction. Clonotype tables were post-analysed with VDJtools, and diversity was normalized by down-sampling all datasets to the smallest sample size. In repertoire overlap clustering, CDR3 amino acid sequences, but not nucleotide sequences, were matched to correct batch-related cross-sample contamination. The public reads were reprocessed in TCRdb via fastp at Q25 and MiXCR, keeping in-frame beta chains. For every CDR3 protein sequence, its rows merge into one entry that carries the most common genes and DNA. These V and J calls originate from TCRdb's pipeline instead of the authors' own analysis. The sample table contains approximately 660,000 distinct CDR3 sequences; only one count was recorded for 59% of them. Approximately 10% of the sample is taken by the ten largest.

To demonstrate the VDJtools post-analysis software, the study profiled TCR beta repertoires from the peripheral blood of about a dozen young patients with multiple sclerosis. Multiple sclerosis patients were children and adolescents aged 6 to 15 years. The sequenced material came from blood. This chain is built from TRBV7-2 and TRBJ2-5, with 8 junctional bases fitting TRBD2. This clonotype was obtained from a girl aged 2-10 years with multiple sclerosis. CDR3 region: CASSLGAGGRETQYF. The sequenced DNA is TGTGCCAGCAGCTTAGGGGCGGGGGGAAGAGAGACCCAGTACTTC.